A selection of T cell receptor beta chains follows, all from one sample in a study of T cell changes during pregnancy in multiple sclerosis. Profiled with immunoSEQ multiplex PCR; TCRdb holds only in-frame clones, not every one. The sample records just under 65,000 clones, roughly 88% being singletons. The material sequenced was peripheral blood, taken in the second trimester of pregnancy. All receptors come from a female donor in good health, enrolled as a control in a pregnancy study. The CDR3 runs from the conserved cysteine through the conserved F or W. The D gene is left open where the match is weak. Expanded clones get a size class; other rows say once, few or many, or leave the size out.

V: TRBV6-5; D: NA; size: NA; J: TRBJ2-3; DNA: TGTGCCAGCAGTTTACTAGTGGAAGATACGCAGTATTTT; CDR3: CASSLLVEDTQYF
V: TRBV10-3; D: TRBD1; size: NA; J: TRBJ1-1; DNA: TGTGCCATCAGTTGGGACAGTCTGACTGAAGCTTTCTTT; CDR3: CAISWDSLTEAFF
V: TRBV7-8; D: TRBD2; size: NA; J: TRBJ2-1; DNA: TGTGCCAGCAGCTTGGGACTAGCGGGAGAAGTCAATGAGCAGTTCTTC; CDR3: CASSLGLAGEVNEQFF
V: TRBV5-1; D: TRBD1; size: NA; J: TRBJ1-1; DNA: TGCGCCAGCAGCTTGGAGGGCCGGACAGGGACTGAAGCTTTCTTT; CDR3: CASSLEGRTGTEAFF
V: TRBV7-2; D: NA; size: NA; J: TRBJ1-4; DNA: TGTGCCAGCAGCCCGAGGGGGGACGGGGGGAATGAAAAACTGTTTTTT; CDR3: CASSPRGDGGNEKLFF
V: TRBV29-1; D: TRBD1; size: NA; J: TRBJ1-2; DNA: TGCAGCGTTGACCAAGGACAGGGGTATGGCTACACCTTC; CDR3: CSVDQGQGYGYTF
V: TRBV19; D: TRBD1; size: NA; J: TRBJ2-2; DNA: TGTGCCAGTAGATTGGACAGGGGGACTTTCGGGGAGCTGTTTTTT; CDR3: CASRLDRGTFGELFF
V: TRBV7-6; D: NA; size: NA; J: TRBJ1-1; DNA: TGTGCCAGCAGCTATGGCGGGGGCACTGAAGCTTTCTTT; CDR3: CASSYGGGTEAFF
V: TRBV19; D: NA; size: NA; J: TRBJ2-5; DNA: TGTGCCAGTAGTATTACAGGGTTCCAAGAGACCCAGTACTTC; CDR3: CASSITGFQETQYF
V: TRBV10-1; D: TRBD1; size: NA; J: TRBJ2-2; DNA: TGCGCCAGCAGTGAGTCGACAGGGGGCTCCTCCGGGGAGCTGTTTTTT; CDR3: CASSESTGGSSGELFF
V: TRBV9; D: TRBD2; size: NA; J: TRBJ2-5; DNA: TGTGCCAGCAGCGTAGGGACTAGCGGTCAAGAGACCCAGTACTTC; CDR3: CASSVGTSGQETQYF
V: TRBV7-8; D: TRBD1; size: NA; J: TRBJ2-7; DNA: TGTGCCAGCAGCCCGACAGGGGAGAGCGAGCAGTACTTC; CDR3: CASSPTGESEQYF
V: TRBV5-1; D: TRBD1; size: few; J: TRBJ1-1; DNA: TGCGCCAGCAGCGAGGGACAGGGGGCCGGGGAAGCTTTCTTT; CDR3: CASSEGQGAGEAFF
V: TRBV29-1; D: NA; size: NA; J: TRBJ2-7; DNA: TGCAGCGTTGATGGGCCAGGGACCTACGAGCAGTACTTC; CDR3: CSVDGPGTYEQYF
V: TRBV7-9; D: NA; size: NA; J: TRBJ2-7; DNA: TGTGCCAGCAGCCAGACAGTTTCCTACGAGCAGTACTTC; CDR3: CASSQTVSYEQYF
V: TRBV7-2; D: NA; size: NA; J: TRBJ2-1; DNA: TGTGCCAGCAGCTTATCATTGGCGGTGCAGTTCTTC; CDR3: CASSLSLAVQFF
V: TRBV10-1; D: TRBD1; size: once; J: TRBJ1-3; DNA: TGCGCCAGCATCCTACTTCAGGGGGATTCCTCTGGAAACACCATATATTTT; CDR3: CASILLQGDSSGNTIYF
V: TRBV10-3; D: TRBD2; size: NA; J: TRBJ2-1; DNA: TGTGCCATCAGACTGGCGGGAGAGTACAATGAGCAGTTCTTC; CDR3: CAIRLAGEYNEQFF
V: TRBV15; D: NA; size: NA; J: TRBJ1-5; DNA: TGTGCCACCAGCAGAGTTGGTCTGGGCAGCAATCAGCCCCAGCATTTT; CDR3: CATSRVGLGSNQPQHF
V: TRBV7-9; D: NA; size: NA; J: TRBJ2-5; DNA: TGTGCCAGCAGCTTAGTCCTAGCGTCTCAAGAGACCCAGTACTTC; CDR3: CASSLVLASQETQYF
V: TRBV6-5; D: TRBD1; size: NA; J: TRBJ1-1; DNA: TGTGCCAGCAGAGGGACAGGGAGGACTGAAGCTTTCTTT; CDR3: CASRGTGRTEAFF
V: TRBV10-3; D: TRBD1; size: NA; J: TRBJ1-1; DNA: TGTGCCATCAGGGGGACAGGGGACACTGAAGCTTTCTTT; CDR3: CAIRGTGDTEAFF
V: TRBV27; D: TRBD1; size: once; J: TRBJ1-1; DNA: TGTGCCAGCAGTTCCGACAGGGGAGGGACTGAAGCTTTCTTT; CDR3: CASSSDRGGTEAFF
V: TRBV25-1; D: NA; size: NA; J: TRBJ2-1; DNA: TGTGCCAGCAGTTATCGTGGTTCGAGCTCCTACAATGAGCAGTTCTTC; CDR3: CASSYRGSSSYNEQFF
V: TRBV6-4; D: TRBD2; size: NA; J: TRBJ2-1; DNA: TGTGCCAGCAAGCGTAACGAAGCGGGACGACCGAACAATGAGCAGTTCTTC; CDR3: CASKRNEAGRPNNEQFF
V: TRBV11-2; D: TRBD1; size: NA; J: TRBJ2-7; DNA: TGTGCCAGCAGCTTAGAATCAGGGGGCGAGCAGTACTTC; CDR3: CASSLESGGEQYF
V: TRBV29-1; D: NA; size: few; J: TRBJ1-1; DNA: TGCAGCGTTGAAGAACTGCCGGGACTTGAAGCTTTCTTT; CDR3: CSVEELPGLEAFF
V: TRBV9; D: TRBD2; size: NA; J: TRBJ2-5; DNA: TGTGCCAGCAGCGTTGGGACTAAAGAGACCCAGTACTTC; CDR3: CASSVGTKETQYF
V: TRBV5-1; D: NA; size: once; J: TRBJ1-1; DNA: TGCGCCAGCAGCTTGGACAGGCCCTCAGAAGCTTTCTTT; CDR3: CASSLDRPSEAFF
V: TRBV27; D: TRBD1; size: NA; J: TRBJ2-1; DNA: TGTGCCAGCAAGGGACAGGCTTCCTACAATGAGCAGTTCTTC; CDR3: CASKGQASYNEQFF
V: TRBV5-1; D: TRBD1; size: NA; J: TRBJ2-1; DNA: TGCGCCAGCGCGCAGGGGGTTTTGTCTGATGAGCAGTTCTTC; CDR3: CASAQGVLSDEQFF
V: TRBV27; D: NA; size: NA; J: TRBJ2-6; DNA: TGTGCCAGCAGTTCATGGGGGGCTGGGGCCAACGTCCTGACTTTC; CDR3: CASSSWGAGANVLTF
V: TRBV27; D: TRBD2; size: NA; J: TRBJ2-7; DNA: TGTGCCAGTGGGACTATCGCTACCTACGAGCAGTACTTC; CDR3: CASGTIATYEQYF
V: TRBV30; D: NA; size: NA; J: TRBJ2-2; DNA: TGTGCCTGGAGTTCGACCGGGGAGCTGTTTTTT; CDR3: CAWSSTGELFF
V: TRBV6-1; D: NA; size: NA; J: TRBJ2-3; DNA: TGTGCCAGCAGTGAAGGTCTAGGAGATCAAGATACGCAGTATTTT; CDR3: CASSEGLGDQDTQYF
V: TRBV4-1; D: NA; size: NA; J: TRBJ2-1; DNA: TGCGCCAGCAGCCAAGATAGGGGATTTGAGCAGTTCTTC; CDR3: CASSQDRGFEQFF
V: TRBV4-1; D: NA; size: NA; J: TRBJ2-1; DNA: TGCGCCAGCAGCCAAGATCTCGAGACTAGACTGCAGTTCTTC; CDR3: CASSQDLETRLQFF
V: TRBV30; D: NA; size: few; J: TRBJ1-1; DNA: TGTGCCTGGAGTGTTCCGGCGGGTAAGGGCACTGAAGCTTTCTTT; CDR3: CAWSVPAGKGTEAFF
V: TRBV5-5; D: NA; size: NA; J: TRBJ1-2; DNA: TGTGCCAGCAGCCCGACAAGTTCCGGGACACTCTATGGCTACACCTTC; CDR3: CASSPTSSGTLYGYTF
V: TRBV28; D: NA; size: NA; J: TRBJ1-1; DNA: TGTGCCAGCAAGAGCGGGCCCGCCACTGAAGCTTTCTTT; CDR3: CASKSGPATEAFF
V: TRBV10-1; D: TRBD1; size: few; J: TRBJ1-2; DNA: TGCGCCAGCAGTGGGAGTGGACAGGTTGGCTACACCTTC; CDR3: CASSGSGQVGYTF
V: TRBV30; D: TRBD1; size: NA; J: TRBJ1-2; DNA: TGTGCCTGGTTACCGGGGACAGGGCGACGGTATGGCTACACCTTC; CDR3: CAWLPGTGRRYGYTF
V: TRBV7-2; D: NA; size: NA; J: TRBJ1-2; DNA: TGTGCCAGCAGCGAGAGGGGGTGGGGCCCTAACTATGGCTACACCTTC; CDR3: CASSERGWGPNYGYTF
V: TRBV7-9; D: NA; size: NA; J: TRBJ1-2; DNA: TGTGCCAGCAGTAAGGAGGGGCGAGGCTACACCTTC; CDR3: CASSKEGRGYTF
V: TRBV10-1; D: NA; size: NA; J: TRBJ2-7; DNA: TGCGCCAGCAGTGAGCTGAACCGGGACTGGTTCTCCTACGAGCAGTACTTC; CDR3: CASSELNRDWFSYEQYF
V: TRBV4-1; D: TRBD1; size: NA; J: TRBJ2-1; DNA: TGCGCCAGCAGCCGTGTGTCCGGACAGGGTGGGGATGAGCAGTTCTTC; CDR3: CASSRVSGQGGDEQFF
V: TRBV2; D: TRBD2; size: NA; J: TRBJ2-7; DNA: TGTGCCAGCCCCCCCGGGAAACTAGCGGGCTACGAGCAGTACTTC; CDR3: CASPPGKLAGYEQYF
V: TRBV18; D: TRBD1; size: NA; J: TRBJ2-7; DNA: TGTGCCAGCTCGGAGACGACGGGACAGGGCCCCATTAAGCAGTACTTC; CDR3: CASSETTGQGPIKQYF
V: TRBV9; D: NA; size: NA; J: TRBJ2-7; DNA: TGTGCCAGCAGTGCCGGGGGGCGGCGGTCCTACGAGCAGTACTTC; CDR3: CASSAGGRRSYEQYF
V: TRBV6-5; D: TRBD1; size: NA; J: TRBJ2-3; DNA: TGTGCCAGCGAAGGACAGGGTAGCACAGATACGCAGTATTTT; CDR3: CASEGQGSTDTQYF
V: TRBV10-3; D: NA; size: NA; J: TRBJ2-3; DNA: TGTGCCATCAGTGTAGTGAATACGCAGTATTTT; CDR3: CAISVVNTQYF
V: TRBV9; D: NA; size: NA; J: TRBJ2-1; DNA: TGTGCCAGCAGCCCACAAGTTGGGGGGGCCCTGGGTGAGCAGTTCTTC; CDR3: CASSPQVGGALGEQFF
V: TRBV2; D: TRBD1; size: NA; J: TRBJ2-1; DNA: TGTGCCAGCAGTGAGGGACAGGGGTACAATGAGCAGTTCTTC; CDR3: CASSEGQGYNEQFF
V: TRBV19; D: NA; size: NA; J: TRBJ2-1; DNA: TGTGCCAGTAGCCCGCAGGTGCTGAACAATGAGCAGTTCTTC; CDR3: CASSPQVLNNEQFF
V: TRBV7-9; D: NA; size: NA; J: TRBJ2-1; DNA: TGTGCCAGCAGCTTAGTACCCTTAGCATCCTACAATGAGCAGTTCTTC; CDR3: CASSLVPLASYNEQFF